These T cell receptor beta chains were read from a single sample in a study of blood T cell repertoires in COVID-19. Sequencing was performed with immunoSEQ multiplex PCR; in TCRdb, only in-frame clones are kept and a portion is missing. This table has 150,000 to 200,000 clones, roughly 89% appearing once. The material sequenced was PBMCs or T cells enriched from blood (not recorded which). These receptors all come from a woman aged 40 to 50 with acute COVID-19. CDR3s include the opening cysteine and the closing phenylalanine or tryptophan. Fields, in order: V gene, D gene, J gene, clone size, CDR3 DNA, CDR3 protein. A D gene is named only where the DNA matches it firmly. Only some rows state a clone size, as once, few, many or a class for expanded clones.

v_call: TRBV6-5; d_call: .; j_call: TRBJ2-3; clone_size: .; cdr3_nt: TGTGCCAGCAGGGGTGGGGGGGCTGGAGCAGATACGCAGTATTTT; cdr3_aa: CASRGGGAGADTQYF
v_call: TRBV4-1; d_call: TRBD2; j_call: TRBJ2-5; clone_size: many; cdr3_nt: TGCGCCAGCAGCCACCCGGGACTAGCGGGGGGGCCCAATCAAGAGACCCAGTACTTC; cdr3_aa: CASSHPGLAGGPNQETQYF
v_call: TRBV4-2; d_call: .; j_call: TRBJ2-2; clone_size: .; cdr3_nt: TGTGCCAGCAGCCAAGGGCCAAACACCGGGGAGCTGTTTTTT; cdr3_aa: CASSQGPNTGELFF
v_call: TRBV5-5; d_call: TRBD2; j_call: TRBJ2-2; clone_size: .; cdr3_nt: TGTGCCAGCAGCTGGGGACTAGCGGGAGGCAAGGACACCGGGGAGCTGTTTTTT; cdr3_aa: CASSWGLAGGKDTGELFF
v_call: TRBV7-2; d_call: TRBD2; j_call: TRBJ2-7; clone_size: .; cdr3_nt: TGTGCCAGCAGCTTAACGGTTAGCGGGACCTACGAGCAGTACTTC; cdr3_aa: CASSLTVSGTYEQYF
v_call: TRBV19; d_call: TRBD1; j_call: TRBJ2-5; clone_size: .; cdr3_nt: TGTGCCAGTAGTAAGGGGACAGGTCAAGAGACCCAGTACTTC; cdr3_aa: CASSKGTGQETQYF
v_call: TRBV27; d_call: .; j_call: TRBJ1-2; clone_size: .; cdr3_nt: TGTGCCAGCAGCCGTCTCAGGGGCGCAGACCCGAATGGCTACACCTTC; cdr3_aa: CASSRLRGADPNGYTF
v_call: TRBV25-1; d_call: .; j_call: TRBJ2-2; clone_size: many; cdr3_nt: TGTGCCAGCAGTTTCGCGAACACCGGGGAGCTGTTTTTT; cdr3_aa: CASSFANTGELFF
v_call: TRBV9; d_call: .; j_call: TRBJ2-2; clone_size: few; cdr3_nt: TGTGCCAGCAGCGTAGGAGCGGGTATTAACACCGGGGAGCTGTTTTTT; cdr3_aa: CASSVGAGINTGELFF
v_call: TRBV3-1/TRBV3-2; d_call: .; j_call: TRBJ1-2; clone_size: .; cdr3_nt: TGTGCCAGCAGCCAAGTCTTACAACACTATGGCTACACCTTC; cdr3_aa: CASSQVLQHYGYTF
v_call: TRBV29-1; d_call: TRBD1; j_call: TRBJ2-5; clone_size: .; cdr3_nt: TGCAGCGTTGACACAGGGGGAGAGACCCAGTACTTC; cdr3_aa: CSVDTGGETQYF
v_call: TRBV27; d_call: .; j_call: TRBJ2-7; clone_size: once; cdr3_nt: TGTGCCAGCAGTGGCACAGGCGGCGAGCAGTACTTC; cdr3_aa: CASSGTGGEQYF
v_call: TRBV6-1; d_call: .; j_call: TRBJ1-2; clone_size: .; cdr3_nt: TGTGCCAGCAGTGAATCAGGGAATGGCTACACCTTC; cdr3_aa: CASSESGNGYTF
v_call: TRBV18; d_call: TRBD2; j_call: TRBJ2-1; clone_size: .; cdr3_nt: TGTGCCAGCTCACCTCTAGCGGGGGAAAACAATGAGCAGTTCTTC; cdr3_aa: CASSPLAGENNEQFF
v_call: TRBV29-1; d_call: .; j_call: TRBJ1-2; clone_size: .; cdr3_nt: TGCAGCGTTGAACGGTATGGCTACACCTTC; cdr3_aa: CSVERYGYTF
v_call: TRBV5-4; d_call: .; j_call: TRBJ2-3; clone_size: .; cdr3_nt: TGTGCCAGCAGCTCCCAGCGGGGAGGGGGTGCAGATACGCAGTATTTT; cdr3_aa: CASSSQRGGGADTQYF
v_call: TRBV19; d_call: TRBD1; j_call: TRBJ1-6; clone_size: .; cdr3_nt: TGTGCCACCCGGGACAGCTATAATTCACCCCTCCACTTT; cdr3_aa: CATRDSYNSPLHF
v_call: TRBV9; d_call: TRBD2; j_call: TRBJ2-5; clone_size: .; cdr3_nt: TGTGCCAGCAGCGTAGGTGGCGGGGGGCAAGAGACCCAGTACTTC; cdr3_aa: CASSVGGGGQETQYF
v_call: TRBV5-4; d_call: TRBD1; j_call: TRBJ1-2; clone_size: .; cdr3_nt: TGTGCCAGCCTTGACGGCCCACCGGGACAGGGGACCCTAAACTATGGCTACACCTTC; cdr3_aa: CASLDGPPGQGTLNYGYTF
v_call: TRBV6-2/TRBV6-3; d_call: .; j_call: TRBJ1-1; clone_size: once; cdr3_nt: TGTGCCAGCAGTTTCATTCTGACAGAAGCTTTCTTT; cdr3_aa: CASSFILTEAFF
v_call: TRBV25-1; d_call: .; j_call: TRBJ2-2; clone_size: .; cdr3_nt: TGTGCCACCTCAGGCGGGACCGGGGAGCTGTTTTTT; cdr3_aa: CATSGGTGELFF
v_call: TRBV30; d_call: .; j_call: TRBJ1-3; clone_size: .; cdr3_nt: TGTGCCTGGAGTGTAGGGGGTACTGGAAACACCATATATTTT; cdr3_aa: CAWSVGGTGNTIYF
v_call: TRBV4-1; d_call: .; j_call: TRBJ1-6; clone_size: .; cdr3_nt: TGCGCCAGCAGCCAAGACCCGGGAAGGTATAATTCACCCCTCCACTTT; cdr3_aa: CASSQDPGRYNSPLHF
v_call: TRBV21-1; d_call: .; j_call: TRBJ2-7; clone_size: .; cdr3_nt: TGTGCCAGCAGCAAACGACAGGCTTACTCCTACGAGCAGTACTTC; cdr3_aa: CASSKRQAYSYEQYF
v_call: TRBV5-1; d_call: TRBD2; j_call: TRBJ2-1; clone_size: few; cdr3_nt: TGCGCCAGCAGCCCGACTAGCGGGGGATCCAATGAGCAGTTCTTC; cdr3_aa: CASSPTSGGSNEQFF
v_call: TRBV3-1/TRBV3-2; d_call: .; j_call: TRBJ2-3; clone_size: .; cdr3_nt: TGTGCCAGCAGCCAAGACGGGGATAGCACAGATACGCAGTATTTT; cdr3_aa: CASSQDGDSTDTQYF
v_call: TRBV4-1; d_call: .; j_call: TRBJ2-3; clone_size: .; cdr3_nt: TGCGCCAGCAGCCAAGAAGGGGTCGGGACAGATACGCAGTATTTT; cdr3_aa: CASSQEGVGTDTQYF
v_call: TRBV13; d_call: .; j_call: TRBJ1-1; clone_size: .; cdr3_nt: TGTGCCAGCAGCTTGTTGAGGAAGAAGGAAAACACTGAAGCTTTCTTT; cdr3_aa: CASSLLRKKENTEAFF
v_call: TRBV30; d_call: TRBD1; j_call: TRBJ1-1; clone_size: .; cdr3_nt: TGTGCCTGGCGACCCCACCGACAGGGGGAGGCTTTCTTT; cdr3_aa: CAWRPHRQGEAFF
v_call: TRBV19; d_call: .; j_call: TRBJ1-1; clone_size: .; cdr3_nt: TGTGCCAGTAGGGCGGGGAGACAAGCTTTCTTT; cdr3_aa: CASRAGRQAFF
v_call: TRBV3-1/TRBV3-2; d_call: TRBD1; j_call: TRBJ2-3; clone_size: .; cdr3_nt: TGTGCCAGCAGCCAAGCCCGGGACAGGCTCACAGATACGCAGTATTTT; cdr3_aa: CASSQARDRLTDTQYF
v_call: TRBV10-3; d_call: .; j_call: TRBJ1-4; clone_size: few; cdr3_nt: TGTGCCATCAGCGGCGGTGGAGAAAAACTGTTTTTT; cdr3_aa: CAISGGGEKLFF
v_call: TRBV3-1/TRBV3-2; d_call: .; j_call: TRBJ1-2; clone_size: .; cdr3_nt: TGTGCCAGCAGCGGGCGAACAGGGTCCTATTCGGCTGGCTACACCTTC; cdr3_aa: CASSGRTGSYSAGYTF
v_call: TRBV7-6; d_call: .; j_call: TRBJ2-5; clone_size: .; cdr3_nt: TGTGCCAGCAGCTGGGTTTACGGGCCAAAAGGGGATTGGGGAGAGACCCAGTACTTC; cdr3_aa: CASSWVYGPKGDWGETQYF
v_call: TRBV11-2; d_call: .; j_call: TRBJ1-1; clone_size: .; cdr3_nt: TGTGCCAGCAGCGCCGAAGGTTGGTCAGGCCTTCGGGGGATCACTGAAGCTTTCTTT; cdr3_aa: CASSAEGWSGLRGITEAFF
v_call: TRBV28; d_call: .; j_call: TRBJ2-7; clone_size: .; cdr3_nt: TGTGCCAGCTTCCCGGGGGTCCTTGAAGGCGAGCAGTACTTC; cdr3_aa: CASFPGVLEGEQYF
v_call: TRBV9; d_call: .; j_call: TRBJ1-3; clone_size: .; cdr3_nt: TGTGCCAGCAGCGTAGAAGGCAGGGGATACCCTGGAAACACCATATATTTT; cdr3_aa: CASSVEGRGYPGNTIYF
v_call: TRBV4-1; d_call: .; j_call: TRBJ1-6; clone_size: .; cdr3_nt: TGCGCCAGCAGCCAAGATTCCCCTGAGGCAGGGCTGGGATCACCCCTCCACTTT; cdr3_aa: CASSQDSPEAGLGSPLHF
v_call: TRBV19; d_call: .; j_call: TRBJ2-1; clone_size: .; cdr3_nt: TGTGCCAGTAGTATAGATCGCGAAGAGCAGTTCTTC; cdr3_aa: CASSIDREEQFF
v_call: TRBV28; d_call: TRBD2; j_call: TRBJ2-3; clone_size: .; cdr3_nt: TGTGCCAGCAGTTTTCCGGCTAGCGGGGGAGTCCTCACAGATACGCAGTATTTT; cdr3_aa: CASSFPASGGVLTDTQYF
v_call: TRBV6-5; d_call: .; j_call: TRBJ2-3; clone_size: few; cdr3_nt: TGTGCCAGCAAGAGGGCAGATACGCAGTATTTT; cdr3_aa: CASKRADTQYF
v_call: TRBV4-3; d_call: .; j_call: TRBJ2-3; clone_size: .; cdr3_nt: TGCGCCAGCAGCCAAACAAGTGGTGATACGCAGTATTTT; cdr3_aa: CASSQTSGDTQYF
v_call: TRBV5-1; d_call: TRBD1; j_call: TRBJ2-7; clone_size: few; cdr3_nt: TGCGCCAGCAGCTCGCCGGGACAGACCTCCTACGAGCAGTACTTC; cdr3_aa: CASSSPGQTSYEQYF
v_call: TRBV25-1; d_call: .; j_call: TRBJ1-2; clone_size: few; cdr3_nt: TGTGCCAGCAGTGAGGAGGGTCGCTATGGCTACACCTTC; cdr3_aa: CASSEEGRYGYTF
v_call: TRBV29-1; d_call: .; j_call: TRBJ2-5; clone_size: .; cdr3_nt: TGCAGCGTTGGTGGTAGGGGTTTAGGAGAGACCCAGTACTTC; cdr3_aa: CSVGGRGLGETQYF